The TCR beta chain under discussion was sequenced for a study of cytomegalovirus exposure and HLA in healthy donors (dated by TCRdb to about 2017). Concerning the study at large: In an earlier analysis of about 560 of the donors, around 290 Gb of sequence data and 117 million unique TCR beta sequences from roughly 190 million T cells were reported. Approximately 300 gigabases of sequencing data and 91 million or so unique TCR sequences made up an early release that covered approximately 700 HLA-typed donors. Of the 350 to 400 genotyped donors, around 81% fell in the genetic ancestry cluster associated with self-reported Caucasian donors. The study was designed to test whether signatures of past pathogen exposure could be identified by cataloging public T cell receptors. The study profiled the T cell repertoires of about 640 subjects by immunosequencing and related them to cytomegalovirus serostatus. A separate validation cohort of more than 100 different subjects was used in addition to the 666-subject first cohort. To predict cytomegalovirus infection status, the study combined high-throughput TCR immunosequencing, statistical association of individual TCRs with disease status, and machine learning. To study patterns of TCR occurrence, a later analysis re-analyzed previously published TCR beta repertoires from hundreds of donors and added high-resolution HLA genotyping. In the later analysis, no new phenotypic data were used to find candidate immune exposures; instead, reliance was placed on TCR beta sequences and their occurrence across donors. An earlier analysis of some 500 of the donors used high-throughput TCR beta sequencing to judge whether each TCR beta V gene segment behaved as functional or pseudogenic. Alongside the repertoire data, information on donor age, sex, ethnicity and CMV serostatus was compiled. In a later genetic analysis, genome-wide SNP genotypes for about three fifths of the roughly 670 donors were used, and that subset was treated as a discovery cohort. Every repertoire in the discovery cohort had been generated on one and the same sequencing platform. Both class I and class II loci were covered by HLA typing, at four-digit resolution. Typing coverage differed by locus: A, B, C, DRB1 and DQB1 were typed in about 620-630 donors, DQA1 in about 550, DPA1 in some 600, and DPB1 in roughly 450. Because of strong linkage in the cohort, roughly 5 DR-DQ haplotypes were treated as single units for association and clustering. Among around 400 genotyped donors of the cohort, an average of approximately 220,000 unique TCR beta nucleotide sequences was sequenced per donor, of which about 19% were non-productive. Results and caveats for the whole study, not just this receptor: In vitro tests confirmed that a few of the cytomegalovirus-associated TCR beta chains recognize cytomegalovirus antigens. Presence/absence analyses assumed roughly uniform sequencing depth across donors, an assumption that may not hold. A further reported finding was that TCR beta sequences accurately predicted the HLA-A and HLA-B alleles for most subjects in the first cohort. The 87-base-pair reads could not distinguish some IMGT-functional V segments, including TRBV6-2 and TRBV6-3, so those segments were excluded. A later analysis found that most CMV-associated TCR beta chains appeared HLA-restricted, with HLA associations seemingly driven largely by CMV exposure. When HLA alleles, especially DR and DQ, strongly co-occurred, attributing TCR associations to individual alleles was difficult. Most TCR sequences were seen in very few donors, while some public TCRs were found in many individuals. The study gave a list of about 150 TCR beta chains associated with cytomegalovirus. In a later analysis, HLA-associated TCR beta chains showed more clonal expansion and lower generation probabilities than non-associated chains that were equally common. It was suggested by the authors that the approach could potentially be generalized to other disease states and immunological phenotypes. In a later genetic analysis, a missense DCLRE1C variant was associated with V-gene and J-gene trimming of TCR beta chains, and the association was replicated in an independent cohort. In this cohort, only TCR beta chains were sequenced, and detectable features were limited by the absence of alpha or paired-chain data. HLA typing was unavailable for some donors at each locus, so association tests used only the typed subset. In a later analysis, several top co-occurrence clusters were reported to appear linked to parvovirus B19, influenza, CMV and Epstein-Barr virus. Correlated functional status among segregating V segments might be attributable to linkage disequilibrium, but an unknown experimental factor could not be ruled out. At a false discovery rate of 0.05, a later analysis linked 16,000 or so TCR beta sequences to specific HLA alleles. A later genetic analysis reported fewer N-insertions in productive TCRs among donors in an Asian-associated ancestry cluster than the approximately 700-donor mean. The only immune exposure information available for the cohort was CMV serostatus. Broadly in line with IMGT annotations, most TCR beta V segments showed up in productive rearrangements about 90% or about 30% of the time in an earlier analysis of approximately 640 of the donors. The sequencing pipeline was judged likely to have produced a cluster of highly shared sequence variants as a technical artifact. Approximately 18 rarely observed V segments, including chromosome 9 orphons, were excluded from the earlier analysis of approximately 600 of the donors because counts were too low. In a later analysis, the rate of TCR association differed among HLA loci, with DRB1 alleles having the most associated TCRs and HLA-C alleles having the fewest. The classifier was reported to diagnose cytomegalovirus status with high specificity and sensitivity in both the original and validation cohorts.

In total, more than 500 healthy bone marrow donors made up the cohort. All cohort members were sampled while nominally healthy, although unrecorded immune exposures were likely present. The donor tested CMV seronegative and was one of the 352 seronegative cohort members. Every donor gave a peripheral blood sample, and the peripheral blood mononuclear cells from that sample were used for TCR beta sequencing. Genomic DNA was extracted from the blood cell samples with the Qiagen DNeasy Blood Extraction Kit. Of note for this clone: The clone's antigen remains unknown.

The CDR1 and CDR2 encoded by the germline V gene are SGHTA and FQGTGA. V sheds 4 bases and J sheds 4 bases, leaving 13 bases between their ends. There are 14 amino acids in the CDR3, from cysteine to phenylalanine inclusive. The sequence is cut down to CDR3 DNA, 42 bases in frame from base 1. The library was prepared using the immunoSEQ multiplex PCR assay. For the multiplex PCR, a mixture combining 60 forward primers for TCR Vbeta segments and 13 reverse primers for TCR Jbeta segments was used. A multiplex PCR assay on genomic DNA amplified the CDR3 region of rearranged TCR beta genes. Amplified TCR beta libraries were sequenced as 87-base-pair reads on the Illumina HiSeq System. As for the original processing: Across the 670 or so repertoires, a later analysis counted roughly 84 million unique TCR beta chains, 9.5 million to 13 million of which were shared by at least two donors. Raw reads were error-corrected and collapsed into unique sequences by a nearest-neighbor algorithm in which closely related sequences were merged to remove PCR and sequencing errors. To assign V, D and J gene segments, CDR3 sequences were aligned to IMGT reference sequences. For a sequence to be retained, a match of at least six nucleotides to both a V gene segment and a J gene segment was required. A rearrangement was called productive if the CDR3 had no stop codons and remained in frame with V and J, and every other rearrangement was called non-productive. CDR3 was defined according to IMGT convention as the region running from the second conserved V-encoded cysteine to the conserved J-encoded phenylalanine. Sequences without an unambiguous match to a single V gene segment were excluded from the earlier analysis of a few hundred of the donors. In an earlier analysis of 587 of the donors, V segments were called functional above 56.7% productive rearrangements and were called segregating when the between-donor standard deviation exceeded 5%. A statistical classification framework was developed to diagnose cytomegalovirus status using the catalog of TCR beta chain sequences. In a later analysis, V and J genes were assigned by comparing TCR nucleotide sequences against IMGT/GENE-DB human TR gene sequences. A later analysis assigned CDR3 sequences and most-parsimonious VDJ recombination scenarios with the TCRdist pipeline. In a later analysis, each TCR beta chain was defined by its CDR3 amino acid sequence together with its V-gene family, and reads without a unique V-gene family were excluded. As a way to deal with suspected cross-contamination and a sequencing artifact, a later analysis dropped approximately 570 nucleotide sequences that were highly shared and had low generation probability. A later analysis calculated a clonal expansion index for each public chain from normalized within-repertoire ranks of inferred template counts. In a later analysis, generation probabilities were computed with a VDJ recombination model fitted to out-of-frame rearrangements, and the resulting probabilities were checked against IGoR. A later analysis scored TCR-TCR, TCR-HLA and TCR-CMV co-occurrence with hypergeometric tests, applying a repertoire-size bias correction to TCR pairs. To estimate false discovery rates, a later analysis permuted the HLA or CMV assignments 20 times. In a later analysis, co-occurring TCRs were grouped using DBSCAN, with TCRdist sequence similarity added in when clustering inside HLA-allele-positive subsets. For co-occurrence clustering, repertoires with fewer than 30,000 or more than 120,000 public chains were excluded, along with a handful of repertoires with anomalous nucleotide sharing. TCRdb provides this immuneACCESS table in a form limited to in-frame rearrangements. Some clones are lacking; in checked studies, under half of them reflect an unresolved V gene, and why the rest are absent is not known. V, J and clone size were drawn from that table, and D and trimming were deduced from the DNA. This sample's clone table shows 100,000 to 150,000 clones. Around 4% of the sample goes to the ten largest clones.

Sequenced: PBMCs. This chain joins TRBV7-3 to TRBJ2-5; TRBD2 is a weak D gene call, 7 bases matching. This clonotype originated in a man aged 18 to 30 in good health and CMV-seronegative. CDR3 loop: CASSWGGRGETQYF. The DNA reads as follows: TGTGCCAGCAGCTGGGGGGGCCGAGGAGAGACCCAGTACTTC. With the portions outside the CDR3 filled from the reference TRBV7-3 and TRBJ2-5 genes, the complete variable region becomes GAGVSQTPSNKVTEKGKYVELRCDPISGHTALYWYRQSLGQGPEFLIYFQGTGAADDSGLPNDRFFAVRPEGSVSTLKIQRTERGDSAVYLCASSWGGRGETQYFGPGTRLLVL.